This entry features one TCR beta chain sequence. The entry originates in a study of OX40 agonist ivuxolimab in advanced cancers. Sequencing used immunoSEQ multiplex PCR; TCRdb keeps in-frame clones, though not all of them. Here the sample spans tens of thousands of clones, 80% to 90% being singletons. The trim removed 7 bases at V and 9 bases at J, leaving 10 bases unmatched. From germline, CDR1 is SNHLY and CDR2 FYNNEI. The CDR3 has 14 amino acids. The chain recombines TRBV2 with TRBJ2-7; 12 positions match TRBD1. The receptor comes from an adult with an advanced solid tumor such as melanoma, head and neck, liver or kidney cancer. The sequences come from CD4+ or CD8+ T cells sorted from blood, collected in a trial of the OX40 agonist ivuxolimab. The CDR3 region is CASTLGQGASWQYF. The CDR3 DNA reads TGTGCCAGCACCCTGGGACAGGGGGCGAGCTGGCAGTACTTC.